Below, one TCR beta chain is given with its context. A single count supports this clone. The specificity of this receptor is unknown. Base qualities are not provided; no much larger clone lies one nucleotide away. Sequences SGHNT (CDR1) and YYREEE (CDR2) are obtained from the germline V gene (reference sequence). The CDR3 numbers 16 residues from cysteine through phenylalanine. Only CDR3 DNA remains: 48 bases, in frame from the first base. V loses 4 bases, J loses 3 bases, and the germline ends lie 14 bases apart. The data originate from a study of STAT3 mutations in large granular lymphocyte leukemia (dated 2019 in TCRdb). Study-wide context: Roughly half of the T-LGLL patients who were sequenced longitudinally carried canonical activating STAT3 mutations. As controls, the study also included longitudinal sequencing of a couple of patients with natural killer LGL leukemia. For each patient, sequencing was performed at an average of 4 time points, with a range of 2 to 8 samplings. Patients with T-cell large granular lymphocyte leukemia underwent serial deep sequencing of TCRbeta CDR3 and STAT3 to reconstruct clonal hierarchy and dynamics. About 19 representative T-LGLL cases were selected from an initial cohort of 207 LGL patients for longitudinal TCRbeta and STAT3 sequencing. More than half of T-LGLL patients received one or more immunosuppressive therapy regimens, with hematologic response in 40% of those treated. Overall study results and their limits: Because no samples were available when a clone first appeared, clonal expansion was inferred from samplings taken at other points. At least one immunodominant TCRbeta clonotype was identified in every T-LGLL patient, and multiple immunodominant subclonotypes were identified in about half of the T-LGLL patients. The linking of therapy response to changes in TCR clonal burden was complicated by variable intervals between samplings and differing treatment regimens. In about 30% of the 18 patients, TCR clonotype switching occurred after therapy, and every newly emerging clone was STAT3 wild type. Because codominant clonotypes persisted in some patients, a small but highly pathogenic clone may have been missed. The burden of the dominant TCR clone was higher than the STAT3 mutant burden in several patients, which suggests that the STAT3 mutation arose secondarily inside a clone that had already expanded.

The same DNA, extracted from blood mononuclear cells, served for both TCR sequencing and STAT3 sequencing. TCRbeta libraries were sequenced on an Illumina MiSeq, and an average of about 41,000 productive templates per sample was obtained. TCRbeta CDR3 libraries were generated with the immunoSEQ assay using multiplex PCR amplification. Per the source publication's procedure: Repertoire diversity was computed as previously defined, with values near 0 indicating extremely monoclonal samples. The clones in this table, taken by TCRdb from immuneACCESS, are in-frame only. Not every clone is retained; where verified, under half of the shortfall comes from an unresolved V gene, and the cause of the rest is unknown. V and J calls and clone size are copied from that table; D and trimming were computed from the DNA. Across this sample there are some 37,000 clones, with 70% to 90% seen only once. The ten largest clones represent more than 0.4% of the sample.

Recombination connected TRBV5-4 to TRBJ1-6; the D gene lacks a confident call. The clonotype was recovered from a human donor with T large granular lymphocyte leukemia. Some clones in this sample may be carry-over from other donors' samples. Input material: PBMCs. The encoded CDR3 is CASSVEGGLYNSPLHF. The DNA sequence follows: TGTGCCAGCAGCGTGGAGGGCGGTCTCTATAATTCACCCCTCCACTTT.